What follows are 19 T cell receptor beta chains derived from one specimen sequenced in a study of radiotherapy plus CTLA-4 blockade in lung cancer. Some clones are missing from TCRdb's copy, which holds only in-frame ones; the method was immunoSEQ multiplex PCR. Of about 44,000 clones detected, roughly three quarters appear once; the ten largest clones hold roughly 3%. This specimen was peripheral blood, taken from a patient treated with radiotherapy plus ipilimumab. The receptors here all came from a human donor with non-small cell lung cancer whose response to radiotherapy plus ipilimumab could not be evaluated.

This clone was observed a single time. The chain links TRBV19 to TRBJ2-1; tentatively, D is TRBD1 (5 bases). Per germline, CDR1 LNHDA and CDR2 SQIVND (reference sequence). The CDR3 is 15 residues long. V lost 3 bases to trimming and J lost 1 base, with 10 bases between them. DNA of the CDR3: TGTGCCAGTAGTATTGACCCAGGGTCCTACAATGAGCAGTTCTTC. Encoded protein: CASSIDPGSYNEQFF.

This chain connects TRBV5-1 to TRBJ2-7; possibly TRBD2 for D (5 bases). Germline values: CDR1 SGHRS, CDR2 YFSETQ. The ends were cut back, 4 bases at V and 0 bases at J, with 20 bases in the middle. The CDR3 runs to 17 residues. The CDR3 DNA sequence: TGCGCCAGCAGCGACCGAGGTATAGCGCCCAGCTCCTACGAGCAGTACTTC. Protein: CASSDRGIAPSSYEQYF.

This chain joins TRBV28 and TRBJ1-1; D perhaps matches TRBD1 (5 bases). The CDR3 is made up of 12 amino acids. Germline CDR1 reads MDHEN; CDR2 reads SYDVKM. The ends were cut back, 8 bases at V and 4 bases at J, with 11 bases in the middle. CDR3 in amino acids: CASPSGGTEAFF. CDR3 sequence (DNA): TGTGCCAGCCCAAGCGGGGGCACTGAAGCTTTCTTT.

This clone was detected only a few times. The chain carries TRBV7-3 and TRBJ1-2, with D possibly being TRBD1 (5 bases). The CDR3 loop spans 15 amino acids. V lost 1 base, J lost 2 bases, and 11 bases lay in between. Germline-derived CDR1 and CDR2 are SGHTA and FQGTGA. CDR3: CASSLMGGTNYGYTF. CDR3 nucleotides: TGTGCCAGCAGCTTAATGGGCGGGACCAACTATGGCTACACCTTC. The full variable domain, in which reference TRBV7-3 and TRBJ1-2 provide the parts outside the CDR3, is GAGVSQTPSNKVTEKGKYVELRCDPISGHTALYWYRQSLGQGPEFLIYFQGTGAADDSGLPNDRFFAVRPEGSVSTLKIQRTERGDSAVYLCASSLMGGTNYGYTFGSGTRLTVV.

The V gene is TRBV5-6, the J gene TRBJ2-5; TRBD1 is a possible D gene (6 bases). The J call could be wrong; TRBJ2-7 is a better fit for the DNA end. Germline V gene data show CDR1 as SGHDT and CDR2 as YYEEEE. This CDR3 has 14 residues. CDR3 loop: CASTTGWSSYEQYF. DNA for the CDR3: TGTGCCAGCACCACAGGGTGGTCCTCCTACGAGCAGTACTTC.

J is TRBJ2-2 and V is TRBV9, with 13 bases aligning to TRBD2. Trimming at V came to 4 bases and at J to 3 bases, leaving 9 bases not matched to a gene. This CDR3 comprises 18 residues. Looked up from germline, CDR1 is SGDLS and CDR2 is YYNGEE. The CDR3 loop is CASSYRTTSGGYTGELFF. DNA for the CDR3: TGTGCCAGCAGCTACCGGACGACTAGCGGGGGGTACACCGGGGAGCTGTTTTTT. Together with reference TRBV9 and TRBJ2-2, the CDR3 gives the full variable domain: DSGVTQTPKHLITATGQRVTLRCSPRSGDLSVYWYQQSLDQGLQFLIQYYNGEERAKGNILERFSAQQFPDLHSELNLSSLELGDSALYFCASSYRTTSGGYTGELFFGEGSRLTVL.

The chain recombines TRBV6-5 with TRBJ1-2; a possible D gene is TRBD1 (5 bases). This CDR3 is built from 13 residues. V lost 6 bases and J lost 4, with 12 bases in between. Germline V gene sequence: CDR1 MNHEY, CDR2 SVGAGI. The CDR3 nucleotides read TGTGCCAGCAGCCCCGGGACTGGCTATGGCTACACCTTC. Encoded protein: CASSPGTGYGYTF.

Here the CDR3 DNA reads TGTGCCAGCAGCAGCTGGGACAGGGGCTCCTACGAGCAGTACTTC. Its translation is CASSSWDRGSYEQYF. The genes are TRBV5-4 and TRBJ2-7; 10 positions match TRBD1. The germline V gene encodes CDR1 SGHNT and CDR2 YYREEE (reference sequence). The CDR3 runs to 15 residues. The J segment lost 0 bases and the V segment lost 4 bases, leaving 4 bases of the junction unmatched.

The V and J genes are TRBV5-6 and TRBJ1-2, with D possibly TRBD1 on 6 matching bases. Germline V CDR1 and CDR2: SGHDT, YYEEEE. This CDR3 has 14 residues. Trimming left V 2 bases short and J 3 bases short, with 11 bases between. The CDR3 reads CASSLTGTYYGYTF. Written as DNA, the CDR3 is TGTGCCAGCAGCTTAACAGGGACCTACTATGGCTACACCTTC.

This clone is a singleton in its sample. This rearrangement joins TRBV28 to TRBJ2-2; D gene uncertain. CDR1 MDHEN and CDR2 SYDVKM come from the germline V gene. This CDR3 spans 15 amino acids. Trimming cost V 2 bases and J 3 bases, with 10 bases left between them. The CDR3 bases are TGTGCCAGCAGTTTAGGGCAGATTCACACCGGGGAGCTGTTTTTT. Its protein product is CASSLGQIHTGELFF.

V usage is TRBV7-9 and J usage is TRBJ2-7; perhaps TRBD2 as D (6 bases). The germline V gene encodes CDR1 SEHNR and CDR2 FQNEAQ (reference sequence). The V end lost 3 bases, the J end lost 6 bases, and 12 bases lay between the germline ends. The CDR3 extends over 13 amino acids. The CDR3 region is CASSFPGDGEQYF. CDR3 in DNA: TGTGCCAGCAGCTTCCCGGGGGACGGCGAGCAGTACTTC.

This chain joins TRBV25-1 and TRBJ2-7; D is undetermined. Germline CDR1 and CDR2: MGHDK and SYGVNS. This CDR3 spans 11 amino acids. The V end lost 6 bases, the J end lost 6 bases, and 9 bases lay between the germline ends. CDR3 bases: TGTGCCAGCAGCCAACTCGGCGAGCAGTACTTC. Translation: CASSQLGEQYF.

The chain employs TRBV5-1 and TRBJ2-7; 11 positions agree with TRBD2. The V gene's germline CDR1 is SGHRS and CDR2 YFSETQ. CDR3 length equals 14 residues. Germline trimming cut 5 bases from V and 5 bases from J; bases unmatched to any gene: 6. CDR3 DNA sequence: TGCGCCAGCAGGCCCCAACTAGCGGGAGACGAGCAGTACTTC. This codes for CASRPQLAGDEQYF.

This clone was recorded a few times. This chain joins TRBV14 and TRBJ1-1; D perhaps matches TRBD1 (5 bases). Looked up from germline, CDR1 is SGHDN and CDR2 is FVKESK. V lost 6 bases and J 11 bases, leaving 16 bases between the germline ends. This CDR3 has 12 amino acids. The CDR3 nucleotides are TGTGCCAGCAGTTTCCAGGGTTTAGGGGCTTTCTTT. Translated, it gives CASSFQGLGAFF.

The chain couples TRBV6-5 to TRBJ2-4, with TRBD2 matching over 7 bases. V was clipped by 8 bases and J by 9 bases; unmatched bases: 10. Looked up from germline, CDR1 is MNHEY and CDR2 is SVGAGI. CDR3 length: 13 residues. In DNA, the CDR3 is TGTGCCAGCGGATCGGGTGGGAGGGGCATTCAGTACTTC. Protein product: CASGSGGRGIQYF.

J is TRBJ2-7 and V is TRBV5-4, with TRBD1 matching 7 bases. The CDR3 length is 13 residues. J gave up 1 base and V 3 bases, and 1 base lay outside the gene matches. Germline V gene sequence: CDR1 SGHNT, CDR2 YYREEE (reference sequence). The CDR3 region is CASSSTGSYEQYF. The CDR3, as DNA: TGTGCCAGCAGCTCGACAGGGTCCTACGAGCAGTACTTC. Drawing the rest from reference TRBV5-4 and TRBJ2-7, the complete variable domain is ETGVTQSPTHLIKTRGQQVTLRCSSQSGHNTVSWYQQALGQGPQFIFQYYREEENGRGNFPPRFSGLQFPNYSSELNVNALELDDSALYLCASSSTGSYEQYFGPGTRLTVT.

J is TRBJ2-7 and V is TRBV11-2, with 15 bases matching TRBD2. Trimming at V came to 10 bases and at J to 6 bases, leaving 16 bases not matched to a gene. The germline V gene has CDR1 SGHAT and CDR2 FQNNGV. The length of the CDR3 is 17 residues. CDR3 sequence: CATREGWTSGRASEQYF. The CDR3 nucleotides are TGTGCCACCCGAGAGGGGTGGACTAGCGGGAGGGCCTCCGAGCAGTACTTC. Together with reference TRBV11-2 and TRBJ2-7, the CDR3 gives the full variable domain: EAGVAQSPRYKIIEKRQSVAFWCNPISGHATLYWYQQILGQGPKLLIQFQNNGVVDDSQLPKDRFSAERLKGVDSTLKIQPAKLEDSAVYLCATREGWTSGRASEQYFGPGTRLTVT.

The rearrangement joins TRBV5-1 to TRBJ2-5, with 9 bases lining up with TRBD1. The DNA end is more similar to TRBJ2-7, so the J call may be wrong. Germline loops: CDR1 SGHRS, CDR2 YFSETQ. The length of the CDR3 is 14 residues. CDR3 nucleotides: TGCGCCAGCAGCTTAGGGACAGGGAACTACGAGCAGTACTTC. Translating it yields CASSLGTGNYEQYF.

This sequence joins TRBV28 and TRBJ2-5; 7 positions agree with TRBD2. The better agreement between TRBJ2-7 and the DNA end casts doubt on the J call. Germline assignment: CDR1 MDHEN and CDR2 SYDVKM. The CDR3 contains 13 residues. The CDR3 DNA sequence: TGTGCCAGCAGTTTACCGGGGGAGGGCGAGCAGTACTTC. Amino acid sequence: CASSLPGEGEQYF.